The rows below give T cell receptor beta chains drawn from one sample of a study of T cells in Graves' hyperthyroidism and ophthalmopathy. Using its own MiXCR run on the multiplex PCR reads, TCRdb lists one record per CDR3 protein. Altogether around 520,000 distinct CDR3 sequences are present, approximately 14% being singletons, with the ten largest covering approximately 15%. Source material: blood. The receptors derive from a middle-aged woman with Graves' hyperthyroidism. The CDR3 runs from the conserved cysteine through the conserved F or W. The D gene is left open where the match is weak. Only some rows state a clone size, as once, few, many or a class for expanded clones.

TRBV7-8	TRBD1	few	TRBJ2-7	TGTGCCAGCAGCCAGAGGACAGGGGGGCACGAGCAGTACTTC	CASSQRTGGHEQYF
TRBV6-1	NA	few	TRBJ2-3	TGTGCCAGCAGTGCTACACTCCCGTTCCTAGATACAGATACGCAGTATTTT	CASSATLPFLDTDTQYF
TRBV5-8	NA	few	TRBJ1-2	TGTGCCAGCAGCCCGAGACAGGACTATGGCTACACCTTC	CASSPRQDYGYTF
TRBV27	NA	NA	TRBJ2-7	TGTGCCAGCAGCCGTTCATGGGACATCTCCTACGAGCAGTACTTC	CASSRSWDISYEQYF
TRBV19	NA	few	TRBJ1-5	TGTGCCAGTAGTATAGATGGCCGCGGCAATCAGCCCCAGCATTTT	CASSIDGRGNQPQHF
TRBV27	NA	NA	TRBJ2-7	TGTGCCAGCCGCCCCCCGGGACTTATCCCTTGGAGGGACGAGCAGTACTTC	CASRPPGLIPWRDEQYF
TRBV7-9	TRBD1	NA	TRBJ2-6	TGTGCCAGCAGCGCTCGCTCCGGGACAGTAACTTCTAGGGCCAACGTCCTGACTTTC	CASSARSGTVTSRANVLTF
TRBV6-1	NA	many	TRBJ1-1	TGTGCCAGCAGGGAACCGGTGAACACTGAAGCTTTCTTT	CASREPVNTEAFF
TRBV2	NA	few	TRBJ1-5	TGTGCCAGCAGTGGGCAGACTAGCAATCAGCCCCAGCATTTT	CASSGQTSNQPQHF
TRBV2	NA	many	TRBJ1-1	TGTGCCAGCAGTGAACAGGAGGACACTGAAGCTTTCTTT	CASSEQEDTEAFF
TRBV5-1	TRBD1	few	TRBJ2-4	TGCGCCAGCAGCACCGGGACAGGTTCTCTTCAGTACTTC	CASSTGTGSLQYF
TRBV5-5	NA	many	TRBJ2-7	TGTGCCAGCAGCTTTGGATGGGAAGTCTCGGAGCAGTACTTC	CASSFGWEVSEQYF
TRBV6-1	TRBD2	many	TRBJ2-1	TGTGCCAGCAGTGAAGCTAGCGGGTCCTACAATGAGCAGTTCTTC	CASSEASGSYNEQFF
TRBV27	NA	many	TRBJ2-7	TGTGCCAGCAGTTTAGCGAATTCCTACGAGCAGTACTTC	CASSLANSYEQYF
TRBV2	NA	NA	TRBJ1-2	TGTGCCAGCAGTATAGGGACAAGGGGCGCAGGCTATGGCTACACCTTC	CASSIGTRGAGYGYTF
TRBV29-1	TRBD2	few	TRBJ2-7	TGCAGCGTTGGGGTAGCGGGAGGGCCTATCGACGAGCAGTACTTC	CSVGVAGGPIDEQYF
TRBV3-1	NA	many	TRBJ1-3	TGTGCCAGCAGGGGCGACTTCTCTGGAAACACCATATATTTT	CASRGDFSGNTIYF
TRBV30	NA	few	TRBJ1-4	TGTGCCTGGAGTGTCGGAGGGGCACTGTTTTTT	CAWSVGGALFF
TRBV15	NA	few	TRBJ2-1	TGTGCCACCAGCAGAATTGGTGCTCCTAGCTCCTACAATGAGCAGTTCTTC	CATSRIGAPSSYNEQFF
TRBV28	NA	many	TRBJ2-3	TGTGCCAGCAGTTCATCCCCTAGCGGCACAGATACGCAGTATTTT	CASSSSPSGTDTQYF
TRBV12-5	TRBD1	many	TRBJ2-3	TGTGCTAGTGGTTCGGGGACAGGGGGGAGCACAGATACGCAGTATTTT	CASGSGTGGSTDTQYF
TRBV7-9	TRBD2	many	TRBJ2-5	TGTGCCAGCAGCTCATGGGCGGGAGGCTATAGGGAGACCCAGTACTTC	CASSSWAGGYRETQYF
TRBV7-9	TRBD1	NA	TRBJ1-2	TGTGCCACCGGGACAGGGGGCATCTATGGCTACACCTTC	CATGTGGIYGYTF
TRBV14	NA	many	TRBJ2-1	TGTGCCAGCAGCCAAGTTGATGCCTACAATGAGCAGTTCTTC	CASSQVDAYNEQFF
TRBV10-3	NA	NA	TRBJ2-7	TGTGCCATCAGTGCACGGGACAACTACGAGCAGTACTTC	CAISARDNYEQYF
TRBV6-1	TRBD2	NA	TRBJ2-3	TGTGCCAGCAGCCTTTTTACTAGCGGTACCAGCACAGATACGCAGTATTTT	CASSLFTSGTSTDTQYF
TRBV20-1	NA	NA	TRBJ1-2	TGCAGTGCGCGCCCCCGGGTGAACTATGGCTACACCTTC	CSARPRVNYGYTF
TRBV3-1	NA	many	TRBJ2-1	TGTGCCAGCAGCTCGGACTCTCTAAGCTCCTACAATGAGCAGTTCTTC	CASSSDSLSSYNEQFF
TRBV7-2	NA	many	TRBJ2-1	TGTGCCAGCAGCTTAAGTTCAGCTCGCAGTGAGCAGTTCTTC	CASSLSSARSEQFF
TRBV9	NA	many	TRBJ2-7	TGTGCCAGCAGCGTAGAAGGTGCCAGCCTCTACGAGCAGTACTTC	CASSVEGASLYEQYF
TRBV3-1	TRBD2	many	TRBJ2-1	TGTGCCAGCAGCCAGCCGGGACTAGGACCTGAGCAGTTCTTC	CASSQPGLGPEQFF
TRBV15	NA	few	TRBJ1-4	TGTGCCACCAGTTTGGCCGGCGGGGTTGAAAAACTGTTTTTT	CATSLAGGVEKLFF
TRBV2	NA	NA	TRBJ2-5	TGTGCCAGCAGTGGGGGGGAGGACGACCAAGAGACCCAGTACTTC	CASSGGEDDQETQYF
TRBV2	TRBD1	many	TRBJ2-6	TGTGCCAGCAGTGAGTTCACCGGGACAGGTAACTCTGGGGCCAACGTCCTGACTTTC	CASSEFTGTGNSGANVLTF
TRBV19	NA	many	TRBJ1-1	TGTGCCAGTAGTACCTCGACAGAAATGAACACTGAAGCTTTCTTT	CASSTSTEMNTEAFF
TRBV25-1	TRBD2	NA	TRBJ2-3	TGTGCCAGCACCCCAACTAGCGGAACTAGCACAGATACGCAGTATTTT	CASTPTSGTSTDTQYF
TRBV7-9	TRBD1	once	TRBJ1-4	TGTGCCAGCAGCTGGGGACAGGGGGGTGAAAAACTGTTTTTT	CASSWGQGGEKLFF
TRBV20-1	NA	NA	TRBJ2-2	TGCACCCACGCCAGGGGAGGCCCGGCCGGGGAGCTGTTTTTT	CTHARGGPAGELFF
TRBV30	NA	many	TRBJ2-7	TGTGCCTGGAGCCCACCGGGGGCGGGAAACGAGCAGTACTTC	CAWSPPGAGNEQYF
TRBV7-8	TRBD2	many	TRBJ2-5	TGTGCCAGCCTGCGGGAGGGTTTAGAGACCCAGTACTTC	CASLREGLETQYF
TRBV5-1	NA	once	TRBJ2-1	TGCGCCAGCAGCTTGGGGGGGGCGAGGGATAATGAGCAGTTCTTC	CASSLGGARDNEQFF
TRBV12-3/TRBV12-4	NA	many	TRBJ2-1	TGTGCCAGCATCCGTAGGCGGGGCTCCTACAATGAGCAGTTCTTC	CASIRRRGSYNEQFF
TRBV29-1	NA	NA	TRBJ1-2	TGCAGCGTAAAACAGGACTATGGCTACACCTTC	CSVKQDYGYTF
TRBV5-1	TRBD1	many	TRBJ1-1	TGCGCCAGCAGCTACCAGGGGGTCAACACTGAAGCTTTCTTT	CASSYQGVNTEAFF
TRBV20-1	TRBD1	many	TRBJ1-3	TGCAGTGCTTTTCCCAGGACAGGGGAATCTGGAAACACCATATATTTT	CSAFPRTGESGNTIYF
TRBV30	TRBD2	NA	TRBJ2-1	TGTGCCTGGAAGATGACTAGCGGGCTATCCTACAATGAGCAGTTCTTC	CAWKMTSGLSYNEQFF
TRBV29-1	TRBD2	few	TRBJ2-1	TGCAGCGGTAAATCCTTAGCGGGAGATGCCTACAATGAGCAGTTCTTC	CSGKSLAGDAYNEQFF
TRBV7-2	NA	many	TRBJ1-4	TGTGCCAGCAGCTTAGGTTCCCGGGTTGGGGAAAAACTGTTTTTT	CASSLGSRVGEKLFF
TRBV5-5	TRBD2	few	TRBJ2-5	TGTGCCAGCAGCTTGGTGGCTAGCGGGAGGGGAGAGACCCAGTACTTC	CASSLVASGRGETQYF
TRBV5-6	TRBD2	many	TRBJ2-7	TGTGCCAGCAGCTTTGCGGGGGGGCCCTACGAGCAGTACTTC	CASSFAGGPYEQYF
TRBV4-1	TRBD2	few	TRBJ2-1	TGCGCCAGCAGCCAATGGACTAGCGGTAACAATGAGCAGTTCTTC	CASSQWTSGNNEQFF
TRBV9	NA	NA	TRBJ2-5	TGTGCCAGCAGCGTAGGGGCGGGACCCCAAGAGACCCAGTACTTC	CASSVGAGPQETQYF
TRBV7-2	NA	NA	TRBJ2-3	TGTGCCAGCAGCTTAGAATCGGCCACAGATACGCAGTATTTT	CASSLESATDTQYF